One and the same sample provided the 10 T cell receptor beta chains below, sequenced in a study of blood T cell repertoires in COVID-19. The repertoire was sequenced with immunoSEQ multiplex PCR; TCRdb's copy has only in-frame clones and lacks some. The table lists approximately 200,000 clones, 86% of them singletons, with 2.2% in the top ten. The sample was peripheral blood. The receptors originated from a woman aged 45 to 65 with acute or convalescent COVID-19.

The J gene is TRBJ1-1, the V gene TRBV6-6; 9 nucleotides line up with TRBD1. This CDR3 is built from 14 residues. The germline V gene encodes CDR1 MNHNY and CDR2 SVGAGI (reference sequence). Losses at the gene ends were 6 bases for V and 3 bases for J; bases not matched to a gene: 5. CDR3 sequence: CASRTGTGYTEAFF. The CDR3 DNA follows: TGTGCCAGCAGAACCGGGACAGGGTACACTGAAGCTTTCTTT.

CDR3 loop: CASSLARGQETQYF. DNA of the CDR3: TGTGCCAGCAGCTTAGCTCGGGGGCAAGAGACCCAGTACTTC. The chain combines TRBV7-2 with TRBJ2-5; tentative D call: TRBD2 (6 bases). The CDR3 loop spans 14 amino acids. V was trimmed by 0 bases and J by 2 bases, leaving 7 bases between them. Germline loops: CDR1 SGHTA, CDR2 FQGNSA.

The CDR3 protein is CASSPGLGSYEQYF. The CDR3 nucleotides are TGTGCCAGCAGCCCGGGACTTGGCTCCTACGAGCAGTACTTC. The rearrangement uses TRBV9 and TRBJ2-7, with D tentatively TRBD2 (6 bases). Per the germline V gene, CDR1 is SGDLS and CDR2 is YYNGEE. V lost 4 bases and J lost 0, with 11 bases in between. CDR3 size: 14 residues.

This rearrangement joins TRBV3-1 (or the pseudogene TRBV3-2) to TRBJ2-1; D is ambiguous. This CDR3 is built from 17 residues. Trimming took 3 bases from V and 5 from J, leaving 20 bases between them. CDR1 LGHDT and CDR2 YNNKEL come from the germline V gene (reference sequence). CDR3 coding DNA: TGTGCCAGCAGCCAGGCAGTTCCCTTCCATTCCGACAATGAGCAGTTCTTC. The encoded protein is CASSQAVPFHSDNEQFF.

The rearrangement joins TRBV6-1 to TRBJ2-5; D is uncertain. From germline, CDR1 is MNHNS and CDR2 SASEGT. Trimming took off 2 bases at V and 2 bases at J, with 3 bases between the two ends. The CDR3 is 12 amino acids. The CDR3 nucleotides read TGTGCCAGCAGTGAACAGCAAGAGACCCAGTACTTC. Protein product: CASSEQQETQYF.

J is TRBJ2-3 and V is TRBV23-1; 9 bases fit TRBD2. TRBV23-1 is an open reading frame whose function is uncertain. The V segment lost 8 bases and the J segment 6 bases; nucleotides outside the gene matches: 9. This CDR3 has 14 residues. In DNA form, the CDR3 reads TGCGCCAGCTTTCTAGCGGGAAGAGGGGATACGCAGTATTTT. This codes for CASFLAGRGDTQYF.

V usage is TRBV6-2 or TRBV6-3 and J usage is TRBJ2-2, with TRBD2 identical over 9 bases. V shed 2 bases, J shed 6 bases, and the junction held 1 base outside the gene matches. The CDR3 runs 14 residues. The germline CDR1 and CDR2 sequences are MNHEY and SVGEGT. The CDR3 region is CASSYAGGAGELFF. In DNA, the CDR3 is TGTGCCAGCAGTTACGCGGGAGGGGCCGGGGAGCTGTTTTTT.

This chain links TRBV5-1 with TRBJ2-3, with 13 nucleotides matching TRBD2. CDR3 length: 18 residues. Germline V gives CDR1 SGHRS, CDR2 YFSETQ. The V gene end was trimmed by 3 bases and the J gene end by 3 bases; junction bases not matched to a gene: 10. CDR3 protein: CASSSGTSGTAVTDTQYF. DNA of the CDR3: TGCGCCAGCAGCTCCGGGACTAGCGGGACTGCCGTTACAGATACGCAGTATTTT.

A remark on this clone: The junction does not match germline at one end; this may be a read error. V gene TRBV6-1 combines with J gene TRBJ1-4, with D uncertain. The CDR3 length is 14 residues. Germline CDR1 and CDR2: MNHNS and SASEGT. The CDR3 loop is CASSEQRSIQKLFF. The CDR3 DNA reads as TGTGCCAGCAGTGAACAGAGGTCAATACAAAAGCTGTTTTTT.

Worth noting for this clone: Other DNA sequences from this sample encode an identical CDR3 as well. V usage is TRBV2 and J usage is TRBJ1-2; TRBD1 is a possible D gene (5 bases). The germline gives CDR1 SNHLY, CDR2 FYNNEI. This CDR3 has 13 residues. V dropped 3 bases and J dropped 4 bases, with 9 bases sitting between them. The CDR3 spells CASSEQGSYGYTF. CDR3 in DNA: TGTGCCAGCAGTGAGCAGGGTTCCTATGGCTACACCTTC. Complete variable domain (other parts from reference TRBV2 and TRBJ1-2): EPEVTQTPSHQVTQMGQEVILRCVPISNHLYFYWYRQILGQKVEFLVSFYNNEISEKSEIFDDQFSVERPDGSNFTLKIRSTKLEDSAMYFCASSEQGSYGYTFGSGTRLTVV.